Presented here are 15 T cell receptor beta chains from one specimen sequenced in a study of blood T cell repertoires in COVID-19. The table came from immunoSEQ multiplex PCR; TCRdb's copy has only in-frame clones and leaves some out. Found here are about 240,000 clones, 85% to 90% of them singletons; the top ten hold around 7.3%. The sequenced sample was peripheral blood. These receptors were obtained from a woman in her 70s with active or convalescent COVID-19.

The V gene is TRBV7-2, the J gene TRBJ1-3; weak D call: TRBD1 (6 bases). This CDR3 has 15 amino acids. Germline V gene sequence: CDR1 SGHTA, CDR2 FQGNSA. The ends were cut back, 4 bases at V and 1 base at J, with 11 bases in the middle. The CDR3 nucleotides are TGTGCCAGCAGCTCTACCGGACAGTCTGGAAACACCATATATTTT. It specifies CASSSTGQSGNTIYF.

The J gene is TRBJ2-5, the V gene TRBV7-2; 7 bases are a match to TRBD2. Germline V gene sequence: CDR1 SGHTA, CDR2 FQGNSA. Germline trimming cut 1 base from V and 2 bases from J; bases unmatched to any gene: 4. The CDR3 sequence is 15 residues long. DNA for the CDR3: TGTGCCAGCAGCTTAGGGGGGGGTAGTCAAGAGACCCAGTACTTC. The encoded protein is CASSLGGGSQETQYF.

The chain recombines TRBV2 with TRBJ1-2; 8 bases map to TRBD1. The CDR3 is made up of 14 amino acids. The junction had 7 bases not matched to a gene; V was cut back by 5 bases and J by 5 bases. Germline V gene lookup returns CDR1 SNHLY and CDR2 FYNNEI. CDR3 in DNA: TGTGCCAGCAGTCGACAGGGGCAGATGTATGGCTACACCTTC. Protein product: CASSRQGQMYGYTF.

The chain couples TRBV2 to TRBJ1-1; perhaps TRBD1 as D (5 bases). The CDR3 contains 15 residues. Germline CDR1 SNHLY, CDR2 FYNNEI. Trimming took 5 bases from V and 1 from J, leaving 14 bases between them. The CDR3 nucleotides read TGTGCCAGCAGTTTTAGAGGACATTCGAACACTGAAGCTTTCTTT. Amino acid sequence: CASSFRGHSNTEAFF.

Written as DNA, the CDR3 is TGTGCCAGCAGCCCGCGTGGCAGGGGCTACACCTTC. Encoded protein: CASSPRGRGYTF. This rearrangement joins TRBV5-4 to TRBJ1-2, with D hard to call. Looked up from germline, CDR1 is SGHNT and CDR2 is YYREEE (reference sequence). The CDR3 loop spans 12 amino acids. Trimming removed 4 bases at V and 8 bases at J, with 12 bases between.

The gene calls are TRBV6-5 and TRBJ1-1; unclear D gene. The CDR3 is 12 amino acids. V was clipped by 7 bases and J by 11 bases, with 17 bases between them. The germline V gene has CDR1 MNHEY and CDR2 SVGAGI. CDR3 sequence reads: CASTPPGGWAFF. In DNA form, the CDR3 reads TGTGCCAGCACCCCACCTGGAGGTTGGGCTTTCTTT.

The chain recombines TRBV28 with TRBJ1-2; possibly TRBD1 for D (6 bases). The CDR3 sequence is 14 residues long. Germline CDR1 MDHEN, CDR2 SYDVKM. Deletions cut 11 bases from V and 0 bases from J, with 16 bases between. The CDR3 bases are TGTGCCGGCACAGGGTCGGGTCCTAACTATGGCTACACCTTC. It is translated as CAGTGSGPNYGYTF.

This clone was found a few times. V and J are TRBV3-1 (or the pseudogene TRBV3-2) and TRBJ1-1; possible D gene TRBD1, 6 bases. Germline V CDR1 and CDR2: LGHDT, YNNKEL (reference sequence). The germline V and J ends were trimmed by 4 bases and 11 bases, with 23 bases remaining between them. The CDR3 runs to 15 residues. CDR3 nucleotide sequence: TGTGCCAGCAGCCTCGGCGGGGGGCCGTCGGGCGTGGCTTTCTTT. Protein: CASSLGGGPSGVAFF.

CDR3 nucleotides: TGTGCCATCAGTGAGTCTCTGGTCGGTGAAGCTTTCTTT. This encodes CAISESLVGEAFF. This sequence joins TRBV10-3 and TRBJ1-1; D gene uncertain. Per the germline V gene, CDR1 is ENHRY and CDR2 is SYGVKD. V gave up 0 bases and J gave up 7 bases, with 9 bases separating them. This CDR3 region has 13 residues.

The DNA for the CDR3 is TGTGCCAGCAGCCAAGATCCGACAGGGATGCTTGTAGGAAAACTGTTTTTT. Amino acids: CASSQDPTGMLVGKLFF. The chain is built from TRBV7-8 and TRBJ1-4; 7 nucleotides line up with TRBD1. With V trimmed by 5 bases and J by 10 bases, 19 bases remained unmatched. Germline CDR1 SGHVS, CDR2 FQNEAQ. CDR3 length equals 17 residues.

The chain employs TRBV4-3 and TRBJ1-2; possible D gene TRBD1, 6 bases. Trimming took 1 base from V and 8 from J, leaving 17 bases between them. The CDR3 loop spans 15 amino acids. The V gene's germline CDR1 is LGHNA and CDR2 YSLEER. For the CDR3, the DNA is TGCGCCAGCAGCCAAGGTAGAGAGCAGGGGATAGGCTACACCTTC. Translated: CASSQGREQGIGYTF.

This clone was seen a single time. The chain has TRBV18 and TRBJ1-3, with a weak D call TRBD1 (6 bases). From germline, CDR1 is KGHSH and CDR2 LQKENI. V shed 6 bases and J shed 5 bases, with 11 bases lying between them. This CDR3 comprises 13 residues. As DNA, the CDR3 is TGTGCCAGCTCCCCAGGGGCGAGAAACACCATATATTTT. As protein: CASSPGARNTIYF.

The genes are TRBV5-6 and TRBJ1-1; D gene unclear. V lost 3 bases and J 4 bases, leaving 10 bases between the germline ends. The CDR3 length is 13 residues. The germline gives CDR1 SGHDT, CDR2 YYEEEE. The CDR3 DNA reads as TGTGCCAGCAGCTCGCTTACGGTCACTGAAGCTTTCTTT. Its protein product is CASSSLTVTEAFF.

The chain links TRBV6-2 or TRBV6-3 to TRBJ2-1; perhaps TRBD1 as D (5 bases). CDR3 length: 13 amino acids. Germline lookup yields CDR1 MNHEY and CDR2 SVGEGT. V lost 5 bases to trimming and J lost 9 bases, with 14 bases between them. CDR3 protein: CASSDSGRREQFF. The CDR3 bases are TGTGCCAGCAGTGATTCAGGGCGTCGTGAGCAGTTCTTC.

This rearrangement joins TRBV5-6 to TRBJ2-7; D gene uncertain. Trimming removed 0 bases from V and 2 bases from J, with 9 bases in between. This CDR3 is built from 14 residues. Per the germline V gene, CDR1 is SGHDT and CDR2 is YYEEEE. As DNA, the CDR3 is TGTGCCAGCAGCTTGGCTCCCGGTCCCTACGAGCAGTACTTC. It codes for CASSLAPGPYEQYF.